Sequencing of this T cell receptor beta chain was carried out in a study of blood T cell repertoires in COVID-19. Study in general: The samples span acute and convalescent COVID-19 from the United States, Italy and Spain. In each case, the material was cDNA or gDNA derived from T cells, B-cell-depleted T cells, or PBMCs.

This CDR3 contains 16 residues. CDR1 is KGHDR, CDR2 SFDVKD, per germline. J lost 5 bases, V lost 1 base, and 7 bases had no gene match. Original processing methods: Amplification of reference gene primers provided the estimated nucleated cell counts. Libraries were prepared by immunoSEQ multiplex PCR; TCRdb keeps only in-frame clonotypes and omits some of them. V and J calls and clone size are as listed in that table; D and trimming were resolved from the DNA. The table records 65,000 to 80,000 clones, roughly 88% of them present only once. The chain recombines TRBV24-1 with TRBJ1-3; TRBD1 matches 7 bases. What was sequenced was peripheral blood. This TCR came from a young man with acute or convalescent COVID-19. The CDR3 bases are TGTGCCACCAGTGATTTTGGCAGGGGGAGCAGAAACACCATATATTTT. This encodes CATSDFGRGSRNTIYF.